The 10 T cell receptor beta chains below all came from one sample that was sequenced in a study of T cell clonotyping in hematopoietic cell transplantation (dated by TCRdb to the early 2020s). Libraries were constructed by the immunoSEQ multiplex PCR assay. In TCRdb, the immuneACCESS table is reduced to in-frame sequences with V and J assigned. These tables do not hold every clone; where another copy was compared, an unresolved V gene accounts for under half, and the others remain unexplained. The sample includes about 27,000 clones, with approximately 95% observed a single time. The ten largest clones take up approximately 1.5% of the sample. Sample: peripheral blood mononuclear cells. The receptors were gathered from a man aged 50 or older in good health. Some clones in this sample may be carry-over from other donors' samples.

The rearrangement joins TRBV27 to TRBJ1-4, with D hard to call. The CDR3 has 14 amino acids. V was clipped by 1 base and J by 8 bases, with 11 bases between them. Germline assignment: CDR1 MNHEY and CDR2 SMNVEV (reference sequence). CDR3 nucleotide sequence: TGTGCCAGCAGTTTATTGGTCAGGATGGAAAAACTGTTTTTT. Translation: CASSLLVRMEKLFF.

A single count supports this clone. The chain employs TRBV7-2 and TRBJ2-3, with a tentative D call TRBD2 (6 bases). This CDR3 spans 14 amino acids. V lost 6 bases, J lost 2 bases, and 12 bases lay in between. Germline lookup yields CDR1 SGHTA and CDR2 FQGNSA. CDR3 region: CASRVRGTTDTQYF. Here the CDR3 DNA reads TGTGCCAGCAGGGTGCGGGGCACCACAGATACGCAGTATTTT. Drawing the rest from reference TRBV7-2 and TRBJ2-3, the complete variable domain is GAGVSQSPSNKVTEKGKDVELRCDPISGHTALYWYRQSLGQGLEFLIYFQGNSAPDKSGLPSDRFSAERTGGSVSTLTIQRTQQEDSAVYLCASRVRGTTDTQYFGPGTRLTVL.

The genes are TRBV6-4 and TRBJ2-3; TRBD2 agrees at 9 bases. V lost 5 bases to trimming and J lost 3 bases; unmatched junction nucleotides: 0. Germline V gives CDR1 MRHNA, CDR2 SNTAGT. The CDR3 length is 13 residues. CDR3 in DNA: TGTGCCAGCAGTAGCGGGGGGACAGATACGCAGTATTTT. Residues: CASSSGGTDTQYF.

The rearrangement links TRBV4-1 to TRBJ2-3; D not certain. Trimming pared 3 bases from V and 0 bases from J, leaving 10 bases between. Germline lookup yields CDR1 MGHRA and CDR2 YSYEKL. The CDR3 contains 15 residues. The CDR3 region is CASSQETRSTDTQYF. CDR3 nucleotides: TGCGCCAGCAGCCAGGAGACAAGGAGCACAGATACGCAGTATTTT.

The chain links TRBV11-2 to TRBJ2-5; a weak D match, TRBD1 (5 bases). Deletions cut 4 bases from V and 6 bases from J, with 15 bases between. The CDR3 runs to 14 residues. CDR1 and CDR2 (germline): SGHAT, FQNNGV. CDR3 nucleotides: TGTGCCAGCAGCTACTCTAGGGGCGTAAAGACCCAGTACTTC. This translates into CASSYSRGVKTQYF.

This sequence joins TRBV9 and TRBJ1-4; 7 bases agree with TRBD1. The CDR3 is 15 residues long. Germline lookup yields CDR1 SGDLS and CDR2 YYNGEE. The J segment lost 3 bases and the V segment lost 4 bases, leaving 6 bases of the junction unmatched. The CDR3 DNA reads TGTGCCAGCAGCTTACAGGGGATGGCTAATGAAAAACTGTTTTTT. Protein sequence: CASSLQGMANEKLFF.

This clone was observed a single time. CDR3 nucleotide sequence: TGCGTTACGCAGGCTCCCGAAGAGACCCAGTACTTC. Protein sequence: CVTQAPEETQYF. The chain recombines TRBV10-2 with TRBJ2-5; no reliable D call. CDR3 size: 12 residues. CDR1 is WSHSY, CDR2 SAAADI, per germline.

This clone came up once. The chain uses TRBV2 and TRBJ1-2, with 7 bases fitting TRBD1. J lost 5 bases, V lost 6 bases, and 9 bases had no gene match. Germline CDR1 and CDR2: SNHLY and FYNNEI. This CDR3 region has 14 residues. CDR3 loop: CASRGDSLLYGYTF. For the CDR3, the DNA is TGTGCCAGCAGGGGGGACAGTCTACTATATGGCTACACCTTC. Using reference TRBV2 and TRBJ1-2 for the parts outside the CDR3, the full variable domain is EPEVTQTPSHQVTQMGQEVILRCVPISNHLYFYWYRQILGQKVEFLVSFYNNEISEKSEIFDDQFSVERPDGSNFTLKIRSTKLEDSAMYFCASRGDSLLYGYTFGSGTRLTVV.

V usage is TRBV5-4 and J usage is TRBJ1-3, with 7 bases that match TRBD1. The CDR3 is made up of 15 amino acids. CDR1 and CDR2 from the germline V gene are SGHNT and YYREEE (reference sequence). V shed 1 base and J 9 bases; nucleotides not matched to a gene: 10. The CDR3 sequence is CASSLNRGQTGTIYF. CDR3 nucleotide sequence: TGTGCCAGCAGCTTGAATAGGGGGCAAACAGGCACCATATATTTT.

V usage is TRBV4-2 and J usage is TRBJ1-6; D may be TRBD1 (5 bases). The CDR3 is 19 amino acids. Germline assignment: CDR1 LGHNA and CDR2 YNFKEQ. Deletions cut 0 bases from V and 2 bases from J, with 17 bases between. The CDR3 region is CASSQDPGVGDAYNSPLHF. CDR3 bases: TGTGCCAGCAGCCAAGATCCTGGGGTGGGGGACGCCTATAATTCACCCCTCCACTTT.